This TCR beta chain was recorded in a study of T cell changes during pregnancy in multiple sclerosis. The repertoire was sequenced with immunoSEQ multiplex PCR; TCRdb's copy has only in-frame clones and lacks some. The sample holds 40,000 to 50,000 clones, approximately 92% seen once. With 3 bases removed from V and 4 bases from J, the gap between germline ends came to 18 bases. Germline CDR1 is MGHDK and CDR2 is SYGVNS. CDR3 length: 16 amino acids. This rearrangement joins TRBV25-1 to TRBJ1-2, with D possibly matching TRBD1 (6 bases). The material sequenced was CD4+ T cells from peripheral blood mononuclear cells, taken in the first trimester of pregnancy. The clonotype comes from a female donor with multiple sclerosis, enrolled in a pregnancy study. CDR3 sequence reads: CASSDGPGQFSYGYTF. For the CDR3, the DNA is TGTGCCAGCAGTGACGGACCAGGACAGTTTAGCTATGGCTACACCTTC.